This TCR beta chain appears in the sequencing data of a study of blood T cell repertoires in COVID-19. On the study more broadly: Acute-phase and convalescent COVID-19 samples originated in the United States, Italy and Spain.

Method: immunoSEQ multiplex PCR; TCRdb's copy keeps in-frame clones and lacks some. The top ten clones hold roughly 4.8% of a sample with 150,000 to 200,000 clones, over 80% of them seen once. CDR3 length: 13 amino acids. Germline-derived CDR1 and CDR2 are SGHTA and FQGNSA. Trimming took off 2 bases at V and 5 bases at J, with 9 bases between the two ends. The chain employs TRBV7-2 and TRBJ1-2; D is unclear. The sequence derives from a woman aged 45-60 years with acute or convalescent COVID-19. The sample comprised peripheral blood. This chain's CDR3 is CASSLTVTYGYTF. The CDR3 region has the DNA TGTGCCAGCAGCTTAACAGTGACATATGGCTACACCTTC.